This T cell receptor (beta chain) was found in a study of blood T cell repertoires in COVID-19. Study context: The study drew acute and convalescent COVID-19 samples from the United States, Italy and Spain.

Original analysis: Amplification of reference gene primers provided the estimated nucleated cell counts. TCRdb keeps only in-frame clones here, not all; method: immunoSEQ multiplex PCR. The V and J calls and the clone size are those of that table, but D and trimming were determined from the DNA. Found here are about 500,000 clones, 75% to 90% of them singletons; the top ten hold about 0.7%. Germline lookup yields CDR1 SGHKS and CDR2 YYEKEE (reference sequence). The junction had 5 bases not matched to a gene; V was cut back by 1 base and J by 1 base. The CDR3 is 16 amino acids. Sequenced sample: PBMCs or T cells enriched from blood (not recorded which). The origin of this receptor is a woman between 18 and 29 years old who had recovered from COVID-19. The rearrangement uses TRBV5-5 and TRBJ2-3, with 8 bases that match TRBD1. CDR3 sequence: CASSLRDRQGTDTQYF. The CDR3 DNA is TGTGCCAGCAGCTTGAGGGACAGGCAGGGCACAGATACGCAGTATTTT.